This TCR beta chain was retrieved from a study of radiation and T cells in renal cell carcinoma. Findings and caveats of the study: From baseline, blood top tumor clonotypes peaked at 2 weeks post-radiation. Baseline intratumoral clonotype presence is unknown without pretreatment biopsies.

The table came from immunoSEQ multiplex PCR; TCRdb's copy has only in-frame clones and leaves some out. This sample carries about 150,000 clones, 87% of them seen once, and the ten largest clones take roughly 13%. The length of the CDR3 is 12 residues. Germline V lookup: CDR1 SGHNT, CDR2 YYREEE (reference sequence). V lost 2 bases, J lost 7 bases, and 7 bases lay in between. The time point was: blood 2 weeks post-SBRT. Treatment specified: 15 Gy SBRT to primary tumor, nephrectomy 4 weeks later. Serial blood draws occurred at baseline and 2 and 4 weeks post-SBRT. Clear cell pathology was present in this patient's renal cell carcinoma. Turning to this clone: No antigen is known for it.

This rearrangement joins TRBV5-4 to TRBJ2-1; no reliable D call. This TCR derives from a woman in her forties or fifties with renal cell carcinoma. Specimen: blood, collected from a patient whose treatment included radiotherapy and nephrectomy. In DNA form, the CDR3 reads TGTGCCAGCAGCTTAACCCGAAATGAGCAGTTCTTC. As protein: CASSLTRNEQFF. Drawing the rest from reference TRBV5-4 and TRBJ2-1, the complete variable domain is ETGVTQSPTHLIKTRGQQVTLRCSSQSGHNTVSWYQQALGQGPQFIFQYYREEENGRGNFPPRFSGLQFPNYSSELNVNALELDDSALYLCASSLTRNEQFFGPGTRLTVL.